This record looks at one TCR beta chain sequence and its context. The data derive from a study of tumour-infiltrating T cells in Burkitt lymphoma. Study in general: Survival, overall and progression-free, tracked with productive clonality.

The CDR3 spans 13 residues. The V and J ends lost 4 bases and 0 bases respectively, with 1 base between them. Looked up from germline, CDR1 is MRHNA and CDR2 is SNTAGT. Generated by immunoSEQ multiplex PCR, the TCRdb table keeps only in-frame clones and is missing some. This sample carries 13,000 or so clones, roughly 85% of them seen once, and the ten largest clones take over 1.2%. The chain couples TRBV6-4 to TRBJ2-6; D unclear. This receptor was identified in a human donor with diffuse large B-cell lymphoma. Specimen: tumor tissue. The CDR3 nucleotides are TGTGCCAGCAGTGCCTCTGGGGCCAACGTCCTGACTTTC. Its translation is CASSASGANVLTF.